Listed here are 18 T cell receptor beta chains from one sample, sequenced in a study of blood T cells in healthy people across ages. Alongside a J-beta primer mix, a sample-barcoded 5' primer served in a second PCR lasting roughly 6 to 12 cycles. TCRdb independently ran MiXCR on the 5' RACE reads; one entry per CDR3 protein. The sample holds about 1.5 million distinct CDR3 sequences, approximately 39% seen once. The specimen was blood. The receptors derive from a woman aged 18-29 years in good health.

This chain links TRBV6-5 with TRBJ2-3, with TRBD2 matching over 12 bases. The V segment lost 2 bases and the J segment 4 bases; nucleotides outside the gene matches: 7. The CDR3 is 17 residues long. Germline V gene sequence: CDR1 MNHEY, CDR2 SVGAGI. DNA of the CDR3: TGTGCCAGCAGTTACAATCCGACTAGCGGGGGACCAGATACGCAGTATTTT. As protein: CASSYNPTSGGPDTQYF.

This clonotype was picked up one time. J is TRBJ2-3 and V is TRBV10-1; D not certain. CDR1 and CDR2 from the germline V gene are WNHNN and SYGVQD (reference sequence). The CDR3 loop spans 13 amino acids. Trimming stripped 3 bases from V and 5 bases from J, with 9 bases between. CDR3 sequence reads: CASSEGGIDTQYF. The CDR3, as DNA: TGCGCCAGCAGTGAAGGCGGCATAGATACGCAGTATTTT.

This clonotype was picked up a small number of times. J is TRBJ2-3 and V is TRBV7-8; D call uncertain. This CDR3 comprises 14 residues. V shed 1 base and J shed 6 bases, with 11 bases lying between them. In germline, CDR1 is SGHVS, CDR2 FQNEAQ. The CDR3 bases are TGTGCCAGCAGCTTAGTTTTCGGATTCGATACGCAGTATTTT. This sequence encodes CASSLVFGFDTQYF.

The rearrangement joins TRBV28 to TRBJ1-5, with 10 bases aligning to TRBD1. The CDR3 length is 15 residues. Germline V lookup: CDR1 MDHEN, CDR2 SYDVKM. V shed 3 bases and J 5 bases; nucleotides not matched to a gene: 4. The CDR3 nucleotides are TGTGCCAGCAGTTTCGACAGGGGGCACGATCAGCCCCAGCATTTT. Protein: CASSFDRGHDQPQHF.

The chain carries TRBV29-1 and TRBJ2-2; D remains unclear. CDR3 length: 13 residues. With 1 base removed from V and 1 base from J, the gap between germline ends came to 4 bases. CDR1 is SQVTM and CDR2 is ANQGSEA in the germline V gene. Here the CDR3 DNA reads TGCAGCGTTGAAGCGGAGAACACCGGGGAGCTGTTTTTT. Translated, it gives CSVEAENTGELFF.

The chain links TRBV6-2 or TRBV6-3 to TRBJ2-1, with D tentatively TRBD1 or TRBD2 (5 bases each). Germline values: CDR1 MNHEY, CDR2 SVGEGT. This CDR3 spans 14 amino acids. V was shortened by 4 bases and J by 13 bases, with 20 bases between the two germline ends. The CDR3 DNA follows: TGTGCCAGCAGTTTTGGGACCCCTTCCGGGACCCAGTTCTTC. Translating it yields CASSFGTPSGTQFF.

The genes are TRBV19 and TRBJ1-1, with D hard to call. V was clipped by 3 bases and J by 4 bases, with 12 bases between them. The CDR3 loop spans 14 amino acids. The germline V gene has CDR1 LNHDA and CDR2 SQIVND (reference sequence). The CDR3 sequence: CASSIRSQSTEAFF. In nucleotides, the CDR3 is TGTGCCAGTAGTATTAGAAGCCAGAGCACTGAAGCTTTCTTT.

This chain connects TRBV20-1 to TRBJ2-4, with TRBD2 matching over 9 bases. CDR3 size: 15 residues. The V segment lost 4 bases and the J segment 0 bases; nucleotides outside the gene matches: 4. CDR1 is DFQATT, CDR2 SNEGSKA, per germline (reference sequence). CDR3: CSAITSGRAKNIQYF. Written as DNA, the CDR3 is TGCAGTGCTATAACTAGCGGGCGAGCCAAAAACATTCAGTACTTC.

This clonotype appeared a few times. This chain joins TRBV6-2 or TRBV6-3 and TRBJ1-1; no clear D. This CDR3 contains 14 residues. Trimming removed 2 bases at V and 1 base at J, with 8 bases between. Germline CDR1 MNHEY, CDR2 SVGEGT. CDR3 loop: CASSYPDTNTEAFF. The DNA for the CDR3 is TGTGCCAGCAGTTACCCCGACACGAACACTGAAGCTTTCTTT.

V usage is TRBV12-3 or TRBV12-4 and J usage is TRBJ2-2, with D unresolved. This CDR3 contains 15 residues. Between the trimmed V and J ends, which lost 4 bases and 7 bases, there was a span of 16 bases. The DNA for the CDR3 is TGTGCCAGCAGTTGGAGCTCCAATTGGAACGGGGAGCTGTTTTTT. Its protein is CASSWSSNWNGELFF.

The chain uses TRBV27 and TRBJ2-1; D is possibly TRBD2 (5 bases). Germline CDR1 reads MNHEY; CDR2 reads SMNVEV (reference sequence). The V end was cut by 2 bases, the J end by 5 bases, with 10 bases between. The CDR3 totals 14 residues. The CDR3 coding sequence is TGTGCCAGCAGTTTAAGACTACTAAACAATGAGCAGTTCTTC. Encoded protein: CASSLRLLNNEQFF.

The V gene is TRBV9, the J gene TRBJ2-1; D remains unclear. This CDR3 comprises 13 residues. V was pared by 0 bases and J by 5 bases, with 6 bases between. The germline gives CDR1 SGDLS, CDR2 YYNGEE. This CDR3 reads CASSVVKHNEQFF. As DNA, the CDR3 is TGTGCCAGCAGCGTAGTAAAGCACAATGAGCAGTTCTTC.

This clonotype was counted a few times. The chain is built from TRBV24-1 and TRBJ2-1; D is possibly TRBD1 or TRBD2 (5 bases each). The CDR3 is 15 amino acids. Trimming left V 0 bases short and J 7 bases short, with 12 bases between. CDR1 and CDR2 (germline): KGHDR, SFDVKD. The CDR3 here is CATSDLRGPGNEQFF. As DNA, the CDR3 is TGTGCCACCAGTGATTTGAGGGGACCAGGGAATGAGCAGTTCTTC.

The chain is built from TRBV5-1 and TRBJ2-1; TRBD2 might be the D (6 bases). This CDR3 has 15 residues. Per the germline V gene, CDR1 is SGHRS and CDR2 is YFSETQ. Between the trimmed V and J ends, which lost 0 bases and 7 bases, there was a span of 14 bases. The CDR3 nucleotides are TGCGCCAGCAGCTTGGTCCCGGGAGAGGAGAATGAGCAGTTCTTC. This translates into CASSLVPGEENEQFF.

The chain employs TRBV4-3 and TRBJ2-3; TRBD2 matches 7 bases. The V and J ends lost 4 bases and 1 base, in that order; junction bases with no gene match: 5. CDR1 LGHNA and CDR2 YSLEER come from the germline V gene. The CDR3 has 15 residues. The CDR3 reads CASSLGTTRTDTQYF. DNA for the CDR3: TGCGCCAGCAGCCTAGGGACTACACGCACAGATACGCAGTATTTT.

This chain links TRBV3-1 with TRBJ2-1; 9 bases align to TRBD2. The CDR3 contains 15 residues. CDR1 is LGHDT, CDR2 YNNKEL, per germline (reference sequence). V shed 6 bases and J 5 bases; nucleotides not matched to a gene: 8. CDR3 region: CASSRSGRIDNEQFF. CDR3 DNA: TGTGCCAGCAGTCGGAGCGGGAGGATCGACAATGAGCAGTTCTTC.

This clonotype was picked up a small number of times. The CDR3 nucleotides are TGTGCCAGCAGCTTAGCGGAATTCTACGAGCAGTACTTC. This translates into CASSLAEFYEQYF. The V call is TRBV7-8, the J call TRBJ2-7; D remains unclear. V lost 0 bases and J 3 bases, leaving 6 bases between the germline ends. The CDR3 sequence is 13 residues long. CDR1 is SGHVS and CDR2 is FQNEAQ in the germline V gene.

The chain carries TRBV11-3 and TRBJ1-2; 8 bases match TRBD1. Trimming cost V 10 bases and J 1 base; bases outside gene matches: 5. This CDR3 is 13 amino acids long. CDR1 and CDR2 (germline): SGHNT, YENEEA. Here the CDR3 reads CATRTGRNYGYTF. CDR3 nucleotide sequence: TGTGCCACCCGGACAGGGCGTAACTATGGCTACACCTTC.